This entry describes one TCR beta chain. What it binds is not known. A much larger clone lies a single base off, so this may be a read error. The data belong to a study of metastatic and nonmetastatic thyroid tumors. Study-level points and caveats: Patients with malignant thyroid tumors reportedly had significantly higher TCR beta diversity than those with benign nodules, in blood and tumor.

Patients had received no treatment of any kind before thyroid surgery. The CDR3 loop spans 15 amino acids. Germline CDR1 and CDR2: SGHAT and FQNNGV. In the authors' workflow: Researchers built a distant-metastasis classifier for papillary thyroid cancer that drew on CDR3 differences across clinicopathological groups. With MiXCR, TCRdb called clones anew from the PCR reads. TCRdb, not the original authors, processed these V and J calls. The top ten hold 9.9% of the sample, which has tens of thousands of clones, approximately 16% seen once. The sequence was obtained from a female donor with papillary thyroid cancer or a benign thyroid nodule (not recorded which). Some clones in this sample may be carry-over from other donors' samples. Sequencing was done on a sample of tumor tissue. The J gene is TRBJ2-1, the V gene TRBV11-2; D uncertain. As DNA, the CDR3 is TGTGCCAGCAGCTTACTACATGGCTCCTACAATGAGCAGCTCTTC. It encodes CASSLLHGSYNEQLF.